This T cell receptor beta chain derives from a study of T cells expressing NK-cell markers. After re-calling the 5' RACE reads, TCRdb lists one entry per CDR3 protein, DNA absent. Its table lists about 460,000 distinct CDR3 sequences. Sequencing was carried out using blood T cells: a sorted CD56 or NKG2C T cell subset, CD4+ or CD8+ T cells, or bulk PBMC T cells (not recorded which). The sequence was obtained from a woman between 45 and 60 years old in good health.

The CDR3 is CAISEGELSYGYTF. V gene TRBV10-3 combines with J gene TRBJ1-2. The CDR3 spans 14 residues. Germline CDR1 ENHRY, CDR2 SYGVKD.